This note documents a single TCR beta chain sequence. Its matching antigen is unknown. The V and J ends lost 7 bases and 7 bases respectively, with 10 bases between them. This CDR3 region has 11 residues. CDR1 MDHEN and CDR2 SYDVKM come from the germline V gene. Only in-frame clones appear in the TCRdb table, and some are missing; sequencing was by immunoSEQ multiplex PCR. The table lists tens of thousands of clones, 92% of them singletons. The sample belongs to a study of lymphopenia after photon versus proton radiotherapy. General study findings and limits: Better survival with proton therapy was suggested as possible, not demonstrated.

V usage is TRBV28 and J usage is TRBJ1-2, with a tentative D call TRBD1 (5 bases). This material consisted of peripheral blood, taken from a patient treated with photon-based radiotherapy. The TCR sequence derives from a woman aged 35 to 49 with cholangiocarcinoma. CDR3 protein: CASTQRGGYTF. The CDR3, as DNA: TGTGCCAGCACCCAGAGGGGTGGCTACACCTTC.